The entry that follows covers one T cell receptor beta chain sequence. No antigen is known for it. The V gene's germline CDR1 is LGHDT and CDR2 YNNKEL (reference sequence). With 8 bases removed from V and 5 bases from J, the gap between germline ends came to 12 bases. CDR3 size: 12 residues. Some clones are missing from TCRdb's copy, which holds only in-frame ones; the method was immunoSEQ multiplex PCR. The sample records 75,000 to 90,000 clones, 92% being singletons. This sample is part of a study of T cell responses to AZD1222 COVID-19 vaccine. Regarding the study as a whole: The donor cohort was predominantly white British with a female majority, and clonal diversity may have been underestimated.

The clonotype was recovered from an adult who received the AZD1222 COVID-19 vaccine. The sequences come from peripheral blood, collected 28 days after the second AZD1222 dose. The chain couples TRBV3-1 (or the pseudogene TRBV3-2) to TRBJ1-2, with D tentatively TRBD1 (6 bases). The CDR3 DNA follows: TGTGCCAGCGGGAACAGGGAATATGGCTACACCTTC. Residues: CASGNREYGYTF.